The subject of this entry is one T cell receptor beta chain. This clone was observed a handful of times. Its antigen is still unknown. No qualities accompany the bases; no much larger clone lies one base away. The cohort comprised approximately 700 healthy bone marrow donors. All cohort members were sampled while nominally healthy, although unrecorded immune exposures were likely present. The donor tested CMV seropositive, placing the donor among the 290 or so seropositive members of the cohort. Each donor provided a peripheral blood sample, and peripheral blood mononuclear cells were used for TCR beta sequencing. Genomic DNA extraction from the blood cell samples was performed with the Qiagen DNeasy Blood Extraction Kit. V and J lose 5 bases and 5 bases, and a span of 18 bases separates them. CDR1 and CDR2, looked up from the germline V gene, are MNHEY and SVGAGI. The CDR3 starts with the cysteine, ends with the phenylalanine, and has 15 residues. Just CDR3 DNA is preserved here, 45 bases in frame from base 1.

Library preparation employed the immunoSEQ multiplex PCR assay. For the multiplex PCR, a mixture combining 60 forward primers for TCR Vbeta segments and 13 reverse primers for TCR Jbeta segments was used. The CDR3 region of rearranged TCR beta genes was amplified from genomic DNA by a multiplex PCR assay. On the Illumina HiSeq System, the amplified TCR beta libraries were sequenced as 87-base-pair reads. The study's processing was this. A later analysis counted approximately 84 million unique TCR beta chains across the roughly 700 repertoires, and 10 million to 12 million of these chains were shared by at least two donors. Raw reads were error-corrected and collapsed into unique sequences by a nearest-neighbor algorithm in which closely related sequences were merged to remove PCR and sequencing errors. Alignment of CDR3 sequences to IMGT reference sequences was used to assign V, D and J gene segments. For a sequence to be retained, a match of at least six nucleotides was required to both a V gene segment and a J gene segment. A rearrangement counted as productive if the CDR3 had no stop codons and remained in frame with V and J, and every other rearrangement counted as non-productive. CDR3 was defined according to IMGT convention as the region running from the second conserved V-encoded cysteine to the conserved J-encoded phenylalanine. The earlier analysis of 587 of the donors excluded sequences that lacked an unambiguous match to a single V gene segment. An earlier analysis of some 610 of the donors called V segments functional above 56.7% productive rearrangements and segregating when the between-donor standard deviation exceeded 5%. A statistical classification framework was built to diagnose cytomegalovirus status from the catalog of TCR beta chain sequences. A later analysis assigned V and J genes by comparing TCR nucleotide sequences with IMGT/GENE-DB human TR gene sequences. In a later analysis, CDR3 sequences and most-parsimonious VDJ recombination scenarios were assigned using the TCRdist pipeline. A later analysis defined each TCR beta chain by its CDR3 amino acid sequence plus V-gene family, and excluded reads lacking a unique V-gene family. As a way to deal with suspected cross-contamination and a sequencing artifact, a later analysis dropped approximately 590 nucleotide sequences that were highly shared and had low generation probability. In a later analysis, a clonal expansion index was calculated for each public chain from normalized within-repertoire ranks of inferred template counts. In a later analysis, generation probabilities were computed using a VDJ recombination model fitted to out-of-frame rearrangements, and the results were checked against IGoR. In a later analysis, hypergeometric tests were used to score TCR-TCR, TCR-HLA and TCR-CMV co-occurrence, with a repertoire-size bias correction applied to TCR pairs. To estimate false discovery rates, a later analysis permuted the HLA or CMV assignments 20 times. A later analysis grouped co-occurring TCRs with DBSCAN, adding TCRdist sequence similarity when clustering within HLA-allele-positive subsets. Repertoires with fewer than 30,000 or more than 120,000 public chains, plus five repertoires with anomalous nucleotide sharing, were excluded from co-occurrence clustering. This immuneACCESS table, as held by TCRdb, lists in-frame sequences with V and J called but not all clones. Of the missing ones, under half trace to an unresolved V gene in checked studies; the others have no known cause. D and trimming come from the DNA, and the V and J calls and clone size come from that table. The sample table lists 75,000 to 100,000 clones, approximately 76% of them with a count of one. Roughly 19% of the sample belongs to the ten largest clones.

The data belong to a study of cytomegalovirus exposure and HLA in healthy donors (dated by TCRdb to about 2017). Turning to the overall study: An earlier analysis of roughly 500 of the donors reported over 250 Gb of sequence data and around 100 million unique TCR beta sequences obtained from some 200 million T cells. Four to six DR-DQ haplotypes were handled as single units for association and clustering, since linkage in the cohort was strong. To decide whether each TCR beta V gene segment behaved as functional or pseudogenic, an earlier analysis of fewer than 750 of the donors relied on high-throughput TCR beta sequencing. The study combined high-throughput TCR immunosequencing, statistical association of individual TCRs with disease status, and machine learning to predict cytomegalovirus infection status. The aim of the study was to test whether cataloging public T cell receptors could identify signatures of past pathogen exposure. A later analysis re-examined previously published TCR beta repertoires from more than 650 donors and added high-resolution HLA genotyping to investigate patterns of TCR occurrence. Of the approximately 400 genotyped donors, around 81% fell in the genetic ancestry cluster associated with self-reported Caucasian donors. In addition to the first cohort of hundreds of subjects, a separate validation cohort of 120 different subjects was used. The study profiled the T cell repertoires of 550 to 700 subjects by immunosequencing and related them to cytomegalovirus serostatus. Typing coverage varied by locus: about 620-630 donors for A, B, C, DRB1 and DQB1; some 520 for DQA1; more than 600 for DPA1; around 450 for DPB1. In a later genetic analysis, genome-wide SNP genotypes for about 65% of the roughly 670 donors were used, and that subset was treated as a discovery cohort. All discovery cohort repertoires had been generated using a single sequencing platform. Across under 500 genotyped donors of the cohort, an average of roughly 200,000 unique TCR beta nucleotide sequences per donor were sequenced, and around 20% of those sequences were non-productive. Donor age, sex, ethnicity and CMV serostatus were collected together with the repertoire data. HLA typing included class I and class II loci at four-digit resolution. Roughly 300 gigabases of sequencing data and around 90 million unique TCR sequences made up an early release that covered approximately 620 HLA-typed donors. Rather than using new phenotypic data, the later analysis identified candidate immune exposures from TCR beta sequences and from how often those sequences occurred across donors. What the study reported, not specific to this receptor: While some public TCRs were present in many individuals, most TCR sequences turned up only very rarely across donors. According to a later genetic analysis, donors in an Asian-associated ancestry cluster had fewer N-insertions in productive TCRs than the approximately 650-donor mean. In this cohort, only TCR beta chains were sequenced, and detectable features were limited by the absence of alpha or paired-chain data. Strong co-occurrence of HLA alleles, especially DR and DQ, made assigning TCR associations to individual alleles difficult. Specific HLA alleles were associated with 15,000 to 20,000 TCR beta sequences at a false discovery rate of 0.05 in a later analysis. Because HLA typing was unavailable for some donors at each locus, only the typed subset was used in association tests. The only immune exposure information available for the cohort was CMV serostatus. According to the authors, the approach could potentially be generalized to other disease states and immunological phenotypes. Linkage disequilibrium might explain the correlated functional status among segregating V segments, but an unknown experimental factor could not be ruled out. The earlier analysis of 587 of the donors excluded seventeen rarely observed V segments, including chromosome 9 orphons, because counts were too low. A later analysis found that HLA-associated TCR beta chains were more clonally expanded and had lower generation probabilities than equally common non-associated chains. Roughly uniform sequencing depth across donors was assumed in presence/absence analyses, although this assumption may not hold. A further reported finding was that TCR beta sequences accurately predicted the HLA-A and HLA-B alleles for most subjects in the first cohort. The classifier was reported to diagnose cytomegalovirus status with high specificity and sensitivity in both the original cohort and the validation cohort. In vitro tests confirmed that three of the cytomegalovirus-associated TCR beta chains recognize cytomegalovirus antigens. A later analysis found that most CMV-associated TCR beta chains appeared HLA-restricted, with HLA associations seemingly driven largely by CMV exposure. The study listed approximately 150 TCR beta chains as associated with cytomegalovirus. Because the 87-base-pair reads could not distinguish some IMGT-functional V segments, including TRBV6-2 and TRBV6-3, those segments were excluded. A group of highly shared sequence variants was considered likely to be a technical artifact of the sequencing pipeline. A later analysis found that TCR association rates varied across HLA loci, with DRB1 alleles showing the most associated TCRs and HLA-C alleles the fewest. V-gene and J-gene trimming of TCR beta chains was associated with a missense DCLRE1C variant in a later genetic analysis, and the association was replicated in an independent cohort. In an earlier analysis of more than 450 of the donors, most TCR beta V segments were observed in productive rearrangements about 87% or about 30% of the time, broadly matching IMGT annotations. According to a later analysis, parvovirus B19, influenza, CMV and Epstein-Barr virus appeared linked to several top co-occurrence clusters.

The TCR was taken from a woman in her sixties in good health and CMV-seropositive. The sequenced material came from PBMCs. The sequence links TRBV6-5 to TRBJ1-1; the D segment could be TRBD1, given 6 matching bases. CDR3 reads: CASSPGRGRGTEAFF. Read as DNA, the sequence is TGTGCCAGCAGTCCTGGACGTGGTAGGGGGACTGAAGCTTTCTTT.